These 3 T cell receptor beta chains came from one sample sequenced in a study of human T cells and chemical hapten exposure. Documented time point: patch test 1, 2 weeks after DPC sensitization. Treatment noted: therapeutic diphenylcyclopropenone sensitization with weekly scalp DPC. One entry per CDR3 protein results from TCRdb running MiXCR on the RACE reads. The sample holds some 400,000 distinct CDR3 sequences, about 4.8% seen once. Sequenced here: whole blood, sampled in connection with sensitization to the hapten diphenylcyclopropenone (DPC). The receptor set was obtained from a woman between 50 and 59 years old with alopecia areata. Some clones in this sample may be carry-over from other donors' samples.

This clonotype occurred many times. The V gene is TRBV2, the J gene TRBJ1-2; 9 bases fit TRBD1. V lost 6 bases and J lost 4; bases outside the gene matches: 9. The CDR3 runs to 15 residues. CDR1 is SNHLY, CDR2 FYNNEI, per germline. The CDR3 loop reads CASRETGGAGYGYTF. CDR3 coding DNA: TGTGCCAGCAGGGAAACAGGGGGCGCGGGCTATGGCTACACCTTC.

V is TRBV20-1 and J is TRBJ2-7, with D unresolved. V shed 5 bases and J shed 2 bases, with 10 bases lying between them. The V gene's germline CDR1 is DFQATT and CDR2 SNEGSKA (reference sequence). CDR3 length: 12 amino acids. CDR3 protein: CSAFADAYEQYF. The CDR3 region has the DNA TGCAGTGCTTTTGCCGATGCCTACGAGCAGTACTTC.

This clonotype has ten or more counts. The chain links TRBV12-3 or TRBV12-4 to TRBJ1-1; D is undetermined. Trimming took 6 bases from V and 5 from J, leaving 10 bases between them. The CDR3 length is 12 residues. The CDR3, as DNA: TGTGCCAGCAGCTTTTCGGGGACTGAAGCTTTCTTT. Residues: CASSFSGTEAFF.